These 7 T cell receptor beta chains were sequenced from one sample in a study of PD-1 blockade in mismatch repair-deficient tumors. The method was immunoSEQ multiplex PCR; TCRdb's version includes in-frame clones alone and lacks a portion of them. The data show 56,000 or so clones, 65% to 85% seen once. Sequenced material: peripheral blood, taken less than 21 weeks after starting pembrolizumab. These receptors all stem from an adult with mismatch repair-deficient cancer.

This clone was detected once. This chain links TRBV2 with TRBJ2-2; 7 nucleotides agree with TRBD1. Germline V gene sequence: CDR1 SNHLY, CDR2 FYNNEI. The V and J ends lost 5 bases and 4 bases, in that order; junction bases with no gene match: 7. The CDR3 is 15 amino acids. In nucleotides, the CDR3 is TGTGCCAGCAGTCCTACAGGGGTCTTCACCGGGGAGCTGTTTTTT. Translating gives CASSPTGVFTGELFF. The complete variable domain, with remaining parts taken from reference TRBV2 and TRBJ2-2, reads EPEVTQTPSHQVTQMGQEVILRCVPISNHLYFYWYRQILGQKVEFLVSFYNNEISEKSEIFDDQFSVERPDGSNFTLKIRSTKLEDSAMYFCASSPTGVFTGELFFGEGSRLTVL.

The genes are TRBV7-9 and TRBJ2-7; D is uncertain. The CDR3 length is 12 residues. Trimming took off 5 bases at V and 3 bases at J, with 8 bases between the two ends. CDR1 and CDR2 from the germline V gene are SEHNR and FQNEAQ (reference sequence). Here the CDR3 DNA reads TGTGCCAGCAGCCCGACGGACTACGAGCAGTACTTC. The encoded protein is CASSPTDYEQYF.

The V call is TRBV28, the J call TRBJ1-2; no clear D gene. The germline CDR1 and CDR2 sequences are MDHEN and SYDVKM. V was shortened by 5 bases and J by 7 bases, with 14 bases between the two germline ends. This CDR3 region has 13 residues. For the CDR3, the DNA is TGTGCCAGCAGTCCACTGGGGAAGAGTGGCTACACCTTC. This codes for CASSPLGKSGYTF.

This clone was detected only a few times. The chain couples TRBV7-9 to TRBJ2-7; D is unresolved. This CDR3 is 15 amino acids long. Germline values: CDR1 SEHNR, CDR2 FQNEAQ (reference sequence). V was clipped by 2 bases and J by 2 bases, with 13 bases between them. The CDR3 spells CASSLRAQSTYEQYF. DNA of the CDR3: TGTGCCAGCAGCTTAAGGGCCCAGTCGACCTACGAGCAGTACTTC. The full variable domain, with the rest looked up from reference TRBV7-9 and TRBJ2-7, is DTGVSQNPRHKITKRGQNVTFRCDPISEHNRLYWYRQTLGQGPEFLTYFQNEAQLEKSRLLSDRFSAERPKGSFSTLEIQRTEQGDSAMYLCASSLRAQSTYEQYFGPGTRLTVT.

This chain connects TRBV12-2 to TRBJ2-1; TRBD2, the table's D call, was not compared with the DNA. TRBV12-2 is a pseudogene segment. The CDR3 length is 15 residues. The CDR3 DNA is TGTGCCAGCAGCCCGGGCGGTAGCGGGACCCATGAGCAGTTCTTC. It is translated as CASSPGGSGTHEQFF.

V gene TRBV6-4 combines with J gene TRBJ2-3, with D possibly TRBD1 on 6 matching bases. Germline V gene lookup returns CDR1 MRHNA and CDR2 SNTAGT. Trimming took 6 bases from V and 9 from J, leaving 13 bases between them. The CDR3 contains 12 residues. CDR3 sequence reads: CASSARGGTQYF. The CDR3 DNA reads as TGTGCCAGCAGCGCCCGAGGGGGAACGCAGTATTTT.

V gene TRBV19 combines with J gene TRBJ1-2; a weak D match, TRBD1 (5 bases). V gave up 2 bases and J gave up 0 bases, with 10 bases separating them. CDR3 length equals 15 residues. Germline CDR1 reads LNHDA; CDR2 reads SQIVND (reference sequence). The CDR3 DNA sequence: TGTGCCAGTAGTATAACCAGGGATACTAACTATGGCTACACCTTC. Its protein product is CASSITRDTNYGYTF. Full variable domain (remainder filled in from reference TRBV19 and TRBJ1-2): DGGITQSPKYLFRKEGQNVTLSCEQNLNHDAMYWYRQDPGQGLRLIYYSQIVNDFQKGDIAEGYSVSREKKESFPLTVTSAQKNPTAFYLCASSITRDTNYGYTFGSGTRLTVV.